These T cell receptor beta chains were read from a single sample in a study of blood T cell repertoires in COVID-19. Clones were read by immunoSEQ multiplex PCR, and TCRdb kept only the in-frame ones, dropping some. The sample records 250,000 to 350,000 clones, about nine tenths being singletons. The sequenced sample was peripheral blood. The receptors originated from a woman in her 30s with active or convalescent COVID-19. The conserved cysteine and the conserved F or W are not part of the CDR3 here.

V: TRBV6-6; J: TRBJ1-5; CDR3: ASSGLQGLSNQPQH
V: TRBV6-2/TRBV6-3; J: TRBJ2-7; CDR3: ASSRDSAYEQY
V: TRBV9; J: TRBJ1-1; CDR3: ASSRGHNTEAF
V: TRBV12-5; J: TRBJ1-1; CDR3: ASGPDSNTEAF
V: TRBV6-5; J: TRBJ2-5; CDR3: ASNYLDRFETQY
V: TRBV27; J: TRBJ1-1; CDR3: ASSLYRRNTEAF
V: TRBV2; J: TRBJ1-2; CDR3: ASAGRGTGDGYT
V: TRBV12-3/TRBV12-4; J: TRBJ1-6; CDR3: ASSLRRGSPLH
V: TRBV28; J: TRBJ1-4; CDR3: ASSPTTGSGEKLF
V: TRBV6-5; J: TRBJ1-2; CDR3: ASKRSETGFGYT
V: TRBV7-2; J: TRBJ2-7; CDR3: ASSPLQGYEQY
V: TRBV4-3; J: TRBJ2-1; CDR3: ASSQEGSGRDEQF
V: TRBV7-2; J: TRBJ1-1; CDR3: ASSLVPGTEAF
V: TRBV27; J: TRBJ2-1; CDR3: ASPNGGPLYNEQF
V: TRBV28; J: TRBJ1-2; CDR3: ASSYREYGYT
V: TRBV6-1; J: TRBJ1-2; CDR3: ASSERGQGAGYT
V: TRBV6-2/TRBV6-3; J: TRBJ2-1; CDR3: ASSPGQGRSNEQF
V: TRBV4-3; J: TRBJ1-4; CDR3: ASSQIAQGYNEKLF
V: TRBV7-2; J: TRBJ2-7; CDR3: ASSPVGGGGYEQY
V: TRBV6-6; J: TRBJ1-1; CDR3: ASSYSWTGNGF
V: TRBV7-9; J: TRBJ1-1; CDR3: ASSRTRDTEAF
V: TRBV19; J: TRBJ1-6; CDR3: ASTLAQGASPLH
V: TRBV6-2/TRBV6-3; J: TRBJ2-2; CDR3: ASSVTNTGELF
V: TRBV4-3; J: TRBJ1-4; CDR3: ASSPRQGGNEKLF
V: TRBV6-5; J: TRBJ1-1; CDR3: ASSRDRGLAAF
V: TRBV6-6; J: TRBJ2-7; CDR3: ASSPGGGEQY
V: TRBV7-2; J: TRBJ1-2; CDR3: ASSPGQGQGYT
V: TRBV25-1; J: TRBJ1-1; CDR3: ASSESGRQPEAF
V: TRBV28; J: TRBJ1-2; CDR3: ASSGGASGNYGYT
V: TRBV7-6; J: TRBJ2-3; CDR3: ASSPRLAGTDTQY
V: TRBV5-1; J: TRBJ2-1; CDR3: ASSSRGGAVHNEQF
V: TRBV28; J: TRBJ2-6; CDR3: ASSSGAHRAGANVLT
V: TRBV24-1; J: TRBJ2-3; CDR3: ATSDLVDRASTDTQY
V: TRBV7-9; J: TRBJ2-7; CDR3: ASSLSTGHSYEQY
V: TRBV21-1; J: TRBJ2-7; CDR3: ASSKGLAGSYEQY
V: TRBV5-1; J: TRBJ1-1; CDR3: ASSWGPGYSNTEAF
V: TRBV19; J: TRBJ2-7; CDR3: ATGTAYEQY
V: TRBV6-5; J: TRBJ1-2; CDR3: ASKLALANYGYT
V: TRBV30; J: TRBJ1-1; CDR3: AWSPPRQFNTEAF
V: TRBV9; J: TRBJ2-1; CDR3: ASSELAGAYNEQF
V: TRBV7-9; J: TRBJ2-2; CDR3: ASSSHRDRGTGELF
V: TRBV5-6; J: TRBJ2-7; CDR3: ASSLGTRIDEQY
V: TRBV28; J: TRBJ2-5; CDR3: ALGRGASETQY
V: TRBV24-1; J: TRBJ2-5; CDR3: ATSPRGAQETQY
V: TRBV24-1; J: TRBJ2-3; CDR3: ATSDSSGGTDTQY
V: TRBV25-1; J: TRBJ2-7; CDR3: ASSLTGAEQY
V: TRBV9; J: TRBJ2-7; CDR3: ASSVGQGDSYEQY
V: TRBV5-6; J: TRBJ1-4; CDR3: ASSSGTGVEKLF
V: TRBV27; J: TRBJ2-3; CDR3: ASSRQRGTDTQY
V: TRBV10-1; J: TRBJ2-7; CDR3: ARWLDRLSYEQY
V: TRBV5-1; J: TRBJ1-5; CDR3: ASSEGGIGQPQH
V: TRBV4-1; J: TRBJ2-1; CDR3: ASSQGRTSGSYNEQF
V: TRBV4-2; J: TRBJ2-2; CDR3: ASNHDRGETGELF
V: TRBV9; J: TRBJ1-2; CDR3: ASSPRDSNYGYT
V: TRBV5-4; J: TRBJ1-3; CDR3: ASSVDRGSGNTIY
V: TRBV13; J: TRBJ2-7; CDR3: ASSLRLAGGLSYEQY
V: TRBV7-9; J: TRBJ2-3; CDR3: ASSLSGTTSTDTQY
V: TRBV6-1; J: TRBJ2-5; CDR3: ASSEASSAFRVAETQY
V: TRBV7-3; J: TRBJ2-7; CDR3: ASSLSREGEQY
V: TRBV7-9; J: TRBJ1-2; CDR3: ASSLPQGGGQNYGYT